Shown below are 31 T cell receptor beta chains from a single sample sequenced in a study of cytomegalovirus exposure and HLA in healthy donors. Both 60 Vbeta primers and 13 Jbeta primers went into the PCR. Measured with immunoSEQ multiplex PCR; TCRdb has only the in-frame clones, and not every one. The data contain 75,000 to 95,000 clones, over 80% of them singletons. The sequencing sample was made of PBMCs. The receptors were gathered from a man aged 18-30 years in good health and CMV-seronegative.

V is TRBV7-8 and J is TRBJ2-1, with 10 bases that match TRBD2. The germline gives CDR1 SGHVS, CDR2 FQNEAQ. The CDR3 extends over 14 amino acids. Trimming removed 2 bases from V and 10 bases from J; junction bases left unmatched: 5. CDR3 DNA sequence: TGTGCCAGCAGCTTATCTCGGACTAGCGGCGAGCAGTTCTTC. It specifies CASSLSRTSGEQFF.

This clone was seen once. V and J are TRBV28 and TRBJ1-5; TRBD1 agrees at 10 bases. CDR1 is MDHEN and CDR2 is SYDVKM in the germline V gene. J was trimmed by 2 bases and V by 6 bases; bases with no gene match: 7. The CDR3 sequence is 16 residues long. This CDR3 reads CASRLGQGVGNQPQHF. In DNA form, the CDR3 reads TGTGCCAGCAGACTAGGACAGGGGGTCGGCAATCAGCCCCAGCATTTT.

The chain carries TRBV9 and TRBJ2-3, with 12 bases fitting TRBD2. This CDR3 spans 16 amino acids. CDR1 is SGDLS and CDR2 is YYNGEE in the germline V gene. Trimming at V came to 0 bases and at J to 6 bases, leaving 5 bases not matched to a gene. CDR3 coding DNA: TGTGCCAGCAGCGTAGTACCTAGCGGGAGGGCCGATACGCAGTATTTT. It is translated as CASSVVPSGRADTQYF.

This chain connects TRBV28 to TRBJ2-1; perhaps TRBD1 as D (6 bases). The V and J ends lost 8 bases and 3 bases respectively, with 14 bases between them. The CDR3 runs to 14 residues. In germline, CDR1 is MDHEN, CDR2 SYDVKM. CDR3 DNA: TGTGCCAGCCAAAACAGGGACCTCTACAATGAGCAGTTCTTC. This sequence encodes CASQNRDLYNEQFF.

This chain joins TRBV9 and TRBJ1-5; D is perhaps TRBD1 (6 bases). The CDR3 is 16 residues long. CDR1 SGDLS and CDR2 YYNGEE come from the germline V gene. V lost 4 bases and J lost 8, with 22 bases in between. As DNA, the CDR3 is TGTGCCAGCAGCCCCCCGGGAGGGGGGGGGATCAAGCCCCAGCATTTT. It encodes CASSPPGGGGIKPQHF.

This clone was counted once. This chain connects TRBV6-5 to TRBJ1-2; TRBD1 aligns across 7 bases. This CDR3 has 14 residues. Germline V CDR1 and CDR2: MNHEY, SVGAGI. The V and J ends lost 8 bases and 2 bases, in that order; junction bases with no gene match: 8. CDR3 coding DNA: TGTGCCAGCGGATGGACAGGCCCAAACTATGGCTACACCTTC. It specifies CASGWTGPNYGYTF.

V is TRBV11-2 and J is TRBJ2-1; 9 bases map to TRBD2. CDR3 length: 19 amino acids. Losses at the gene ends were 0 bases for V and 1 base for J; bases not matched to a gene: 10. Germline values: CDR1 SGHAT, CDR2 FQNNGV. The chain's CDR3 is CASSLELAGIWASYNEQFF. CDR3 in DNA: TGTGCCAGCAGCTTAGAGCTAGCGGGAATTTGGGCTTCCTACAATGAGCAGTTCTTC.

V usage is TRBV5-5 and J usage is TRBJ1-5; D perhaps matches TRBD1 (6 bases). CDR1 SGHKS and CDR2 YYEKEE come from the germline V gene (reference sequence). The CDR3 length is 15 residues. Trimming took 3 bases from V and 0 from J, leaving 10 bases between them. The CDR3 region is CASSSTGNSNQPQHF. CDR3 nucleotide sequence: TGTGCCAGCAGCTCGACAGGTAATAGCAATCAGCCCCAGCATTTT.

The V and J genes are TRBV18 and TRBJ1-2; no definite D call. This CDR3 is 13 amino acids long. V shed 2 bases and J shed 7 bases, with 11 bases lying between them. Germline V gene sequence: CDR1 KGHSH, CDR2 LQKENI. In DNA form, the CDR3 reads TGTGCCAGCTCACCAGCCGGGTTACGTGGCTACACCTTC. This encodes CASSPAGLRGYTF.

The J gene is TRBJ1-1, the V gene TRBV7-9, with a weak D call TRBD1 (6 bases). This CDR3 region has 14 residues. The V gene's germline CDR1 is SEHNR and CDR2 FQNEAQ (reference sequence). V was trimmed by 5 bases and J by 3 bases, leaving 13 bases between them. Written as DNA, the CDR3 is TGTGCCAGCAGCCCAGGGGAGCCGGACACTGAAGCTTTCTTT. This translates into CASSPGEPDTEAFF.

The chain uses TRBV27 and TRBJ2-7, with 7 bases identical to TRBD1. The V gene end was trimmed by 5 bases and the J gene end by 5 bases; junction bases not matched to a gene: 12. The CDR3 spans 15 residues. Germline V gene lookup returns CDR1 MNHEY and CDR2 SMNVEV (reference sequence). The CDR3 reads CASSPNLRQGNEQYF. The CDR3 nucleotides are TGTGCCAGCAGTCCAAACCTCCGACAGGGCAACGAGCAGTACTTC.

This chain uses TRBV27 with TRBJ1-1; D not certain. The CDR3 extends over 14 amino acids. Germline lookup yields CDR1 MNHEY and CDR2 SMNVEV (reference sequence). The V and J ends lost 3 bases and 7 bases respectively, with 15 bases between them. In DNA form, the CDR3 reads TGTGCCAGCAGTTTCCACGGTACTGCCCTTGAAGCTTTCTTT. It codes for CASSFHGTALEAFF.

This rearrangement joins TRBV5-6 to TRBJ2-4, with 10 nucleotides matching TRBD1. The germline V gene has CDR1 SGHDT and CDR2 YYEEEE. V dropped 6 bases and J dropped 6; count of bases not matched to a gene: 12. The CDR3 consists of 16 residues. CDR3 nucleotide sequence: TGTGCCAGCAACAAGGACAGGGGGATAGTCGCAAACATTCAGTACTTC. This codes for CASNKDRGIVANIQYF.

The V gene is TRBV19, the J gene TRBJ1-5, with unresolved D. Germline loops: CDR1 LNHDA, CDR2 SQIVND (reference sequence). CDR3 length equals 12 residues. Between the trimmed V and J ends, which lost 6 bases and 5 bases, there was a span of 8 bases. CDR3 in amino acids: CASSPYDQPQHF. In DNA form, the CDR3 reads TGTGCCAGTAGCCCCTATGATCAGCCCCAGCATTTT.

The V call is TRBV28, the J call TRBJ2-5; 11 bases align to TRBD1. There are 14 residues in the CDR3. Trimming cost V 3 bases and J 7 bases; bases outside gene matches: 4. The germline gives CDR1 MDHEN, CDR2 SYDVKM. The CDR3 region has the DNA TGTGCCAGCAGTTTCTCCGGGACAGGGGGGACCCAGTACTTC. This gives the protein CASSFSGTGGTQYF.

This rearrangement joins TRBV15 to TRBJ1-1; D is uncertain. Germline values: CDR1 LNHNV, CDR2 YYDKDF (reference sequence). Between the trimmed V and J ends, which lost 5 bases and 3 bases, there was a span of 16 bases. This CDR3 is built from 15 residues. The CDR3 coding sequence is TGTGCCACCAGCGTCAGGAACGTGGGCGACACTGAAGCTTTCTTT. Translated: CATSVRNVGDTEAFF.

The chain uses TRBV7-9 and TRBJ1-3, with unresolved D. The germline CDR1 and CDR2 sequences are SEHNR and FQNEAQ (reference sequence). The CDR3 is made up of 14 amino acids. V dropped 5 bases and J dropped 0 bases, with 8 bases sitting between them. CDR3 region: CASSAGSSGNTIYF. The CDR3, as DNA: TGTGCCAGCAGCGCAGGATCCTCTGGAAACACCATATATTTT.

V gene TRBV19 combines with J gene TRBJ2-5, with 10 bases identical to TRBD2. CDR1 LNHDA and CDR2 SQIVND come from the germline V gene (reference sequence). The CDR3 sequence is 15 residues long. The J segment lost 6 bases and the V segment lost 2 bases, leaving 6 bases of the junction unmatched. The CDR3 DNA reads TGTGCCAGTAGTATATTAGCGGGGGGAGAGCAGACCCAGTACTTC. As protein: CASSILAGGEQTQYF. Using reference TRBV19 and TRBJ2-5 for the parts outside the CDR3, the full variable domain is DGGITQSPKYLFRKEGQNVTLSCEQNLNHDAMYWYRQDPGQGLRLIYYSQIVNDFQKGDIAEGYSVSREKKESFPLTVTSAQKNPTAFYLCASSILAGGEQTQYFGPGTRLLVL.

This clone was counted a few times. The chain combines TRBV18 with TRBJ2-1, with 9 nucleotides matching TRBD1. CDR3 length: 17 amino acids. The V gene end was trimmed by 4 bases and the J gene end by 7 bases; junction bases not matched to a gene: 14. Germline values: CDR1 KGHSH, CDR2 LQKENI. This CDR3 reads CASSREAGTGPVNEQFF. CDR3 sequence (DNA): TGTGCCAGCTCACGCGAGGCCGGGACAGGGCCTGTAAATGAGCAGTTCTTC.

V usage is TRBV5-1 and J usage is TRBJ2-1; possible D gene TRBD2, 5 bases. Trimming stripped 0 bases from V and 6 bases from J, with 16 bases between. The CDR3 is 16 residues long. CDR1 SGHRS and CDR2 YFSETQ come from the germline V gene. As DNA, the CDR3 is TGCGCCAGCAGCTTGGCCTCGCGGGTGGAACTCAATGAGCAGTTCTTC. Residues: CASSLASRVELNEQFF. The full variable domain, in which reference TRBV5-1 and TRBJ2-1 provide the parts outside the CDR3, is KAGVTQTPRYLIKTRGQQVTLSCSPISGHRSVSWYQQTPGQGLQFLFEYFSETQRNKGNFPGRFSGRQFSNSRSEMNVSTLELGDSALYLCASSLASRVELNEQFFGPGTRLTVL.

This chain uses TRBV10-3 with TRBJ2-3, with D uncertain. The CDR3 is 15 residues long. The V gene's germline CDR1 is ENHRY and CDR2 SYGVKD. The V gene lost 6 bases and the J gene lost 6 bases, with 19 bases spanning the gap. The CDR3 DNA follows: TGTGCCATCAGGTCCACTACCCGAGAAATGGATACGCAGTATTTT. This sequence encodes CAIRSTTREMDTQYF.

V and J are TRBV29-1 and TRBJ2-3, with D unresolved. The germline CDR1 and CDR2 sequences are SQVTM and ANQGSEA. This CDR3 has 11 residues. The V end lost 5 bases, the J end lost 8 bases, and 11 bases lay between the germline ends. Here the CDR3 DNA reads TGCAGCGTTAATACTTTAACTACGCAGTATTTT. Its translation is CSVNTLTTQYF.

The gene calls are TRBV5-4 and TRBJ2-1; 7 bases fit TRBD1. This CDR3 region has 12 residues. The germline V gene has CDR1 SGHNT and CDR2 YYREEE (reference sequence). V lost 4 bases to trimming and J lost 7 bases; unmatched junction nucleotides: 2. This CDR3 reads CASSQTGNEQFF. CDR3 DNA sequence: TGTGCCAGCAGCCAGACAGGGAATGAGCAGTTCTTC.

The chain joins TRBV5-4 to TRBJ1-1; no reliable D call. The CDR3 length is 16 residues. Germline V gene sequence: CDR1 SGHNT, CDR2 YYREEE (reference sequence). V was clipped by 4 bases and J by 4 bases, with 20 bases between them. CDR3 residues: CASSQRRSRVGTEAFF. The CDR3 DNA reads as TGTGCCAGCAGCCAGAGACGTAGCAGAGTCGGCACTGAAGCTTTCTTT. The full variable domain, with the rest looked up from reference TRBV5-4 and TRBJ1-1, is ETGVTQSPTHLIKTRGQQVTLRCSSQSGHNTVSWYQQALGQGPQFIFQYYREEENGRGNFPPRFSGLQFPNYSSELNVNALELDDSALYLCASSQRRSRVGTEAFFGQGTRLTVV.

This chain links TRBV28 with TRBJ1-2, with 11 bases lining up with TRBD1. The CDR3 runs to 16 residues. J was trimmed by 5 bases and V by 4 bases; bases with no gene match: 9. The V gene's germline CDR1 is MDHEN and CDR2 SYDVKM. CDR3: CASSSSRTGGRYGYTF. The CDR3 DNA follows: TGTGCCAGCAGTTCCTCTAGGACAGGGGGCCGGTATGGCTACACCTTC.

The chain carries TRBV7-9 and TRBJ2-7; 9 positions match TRBD2. Germline V gives CDR1 SEHNR, CDR2 FQNEAQ (reference sequence). The trim removed 5 bases at V and 5 bases at J, leaving 10 bases unmatched. CDR3 length: 15 amino acids. The CDR3 nucleotides are TGTGCCAGCAGCCCTAGTCTAGCGGGACTAGACGAGCAGTACTTC. It encodes CASSPSLAGLDEQYF.

The count of this clone is one. J is TRBJ2-1 and V is TRBV5-1; 8 bases map to TRBD2. V lost 2 bases and J lost 5; bases outside the gene matches: 6. CDR3 length: 15 amino acids. Germline loops: CDR1 SGHRS, CDR2 YFSETQ. CDR3 sequence reads: CASSFPAGANNEQFF. In DNA form, the CDR3 reads TGCGCCAGCAGCTTCCCAGCGGGAGCCAACAATGAGCAGTTCTTC. Complete variable domain (other parts from reference TRBV5-1 and TRBJ2-1): KAGVTQTPRYLIKTRGQQVTLSCSPISGHRSVSWYQQTPGQGLQFLFEYFSETQRNKGNFPGRFSGRQFSNSRSEMNVSTLELGDSALYLCASSFPAGANNEQFFGPGTRLTVL.

The chain is built from TRBV5-1 and TRBJ2-5; 7 positions agree with TRBD1. With V trimmed by 3 bases and J by 5 bases, 4 bases remained unmatched. Germline V lookup: CDR1 SGHRS, CDR2 YFSETQ. This CDR3 comprises 13 residues. CDR3 region: CASSSTGSETQYF. CDR3 nucleotide sequence: TGCGCCAGCAGCTCGACAGGGTCGGAGACCCAGTACTTC.

The J gene is TRBJ1-2, the V gene TRBV6-5; maybe TRBD1 (5 bases). Trimming pared 7 bases from V and 8 bases from J, leaving 17 bases between. Germline V lookup: CDR1 MNHEY, CDR2 SVGAGI. This CDR3 comprises 13 residues. This CDR3 is CASISPGGWGYTF. The DNA for the CDR3 is TGTGCCAGCATCTCCCCCGGGGGGTGGGGCTACACCTTC.

This clone is a singleton in its sample. The rearrangement uses TRBV28 and TRBJ2-7; 7 nucleotides line up with TRBD2. This CDR3 has 15 amino acids. Germline values: CDR1 MDHEN, CDR2 SYDVKM. V shed 5 bases, J shed 2 bases, and the junction held 9 bases outside the gene matches. The CDR3 bases are TGTGCCAGCAGTAGTAGCGGGTCGGGAACCTACGAGCAGTACTTC. Translated: CASSSSGSGTYEQYF. The full variable domain, rest sourced from reference TRBV28 and TRBJ2-7, is DVKVTQSSRYLVKRTGEKVFLECVQDMDHENMFWYRQDPGLGLRLIYFSYDVKMKEKGDIPEGYSVSREKKERFSLILESASTNQTSMYLCASSSSGSGTYEQYFGPGTRLTVT.

The CDR3 here is CASSPQLFPGQGYPPWRANVLTF. The CDR3 coding sequence is TGTGCCAGCAGCCCTCAGTTGTTTCCGGGACAGGGGTACCCCCCCTGGCGGGCCAACGTCCTGACTTTC. The chain has TRBV14 and TRBJ2-6; 10 nucleotides agree with TRBD1. The germline gives CDR1 SGHDN, CDR2 FVKESK. J lost 5 bases, V lost 4 bases, and 26 bases had no gene match. The CDR3 sequence is 23 residues long.